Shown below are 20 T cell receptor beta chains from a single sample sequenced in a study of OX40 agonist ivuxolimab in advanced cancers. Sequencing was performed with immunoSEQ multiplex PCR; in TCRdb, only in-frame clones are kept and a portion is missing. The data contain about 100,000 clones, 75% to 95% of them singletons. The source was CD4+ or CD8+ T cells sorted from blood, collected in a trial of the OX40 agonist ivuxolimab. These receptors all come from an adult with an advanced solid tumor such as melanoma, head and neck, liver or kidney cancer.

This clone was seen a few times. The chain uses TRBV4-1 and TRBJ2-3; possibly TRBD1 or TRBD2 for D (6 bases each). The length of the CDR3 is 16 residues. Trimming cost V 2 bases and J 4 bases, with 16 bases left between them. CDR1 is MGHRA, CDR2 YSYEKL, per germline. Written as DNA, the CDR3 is TGCGCCAGCAGCCAAAGCGGAGGGACATCCTCAGATACGCAGTATTTT. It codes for CASSQSGGTSSDTQYF.

CDR3: CASSVWTGWFSNQPQHF. As DNA, the CDR3 is TGCGCCAGCAGTGTATGGACGGGTTGGTTTAGCAATCAGCCCCAGCATTTT. The V and J genes are TRBV10-1 and TRBJ1-5; D unresolved. V gave up 4 bases and J gave up 0 bases, with 16 bases separating them. Germline V lookup: CDR1 WNHNN, CDR2 SYGVQD (reference sequence). The CDR3 runs 17 residues.

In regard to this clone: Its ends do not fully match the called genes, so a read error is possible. The CDR3, as DNA: TGTGCTAGCAGCTTTTTGCCCCAAGGACCATCCGCGAACACCGGGGAGCTGTTTTTT. Protein: CASSFLPQGPSANTGELFF. The chain employs TRBV7-7 and TRBJ2-2; D remains ambiguous. The CDR3 covers 19 residues. The germline gives CDR1 SSHAT, CDR2 FNYEAQ (reference sequence).

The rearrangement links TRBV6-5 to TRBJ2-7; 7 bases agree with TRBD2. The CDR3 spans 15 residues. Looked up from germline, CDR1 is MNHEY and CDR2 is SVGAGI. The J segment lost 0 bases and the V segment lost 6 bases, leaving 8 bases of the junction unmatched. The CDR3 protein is CASRLGGMSSYEQYF. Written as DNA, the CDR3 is TGTGCCAGCAGGTTGGGGGGGATGAGCTCCTACGAGCAGTACTTC.

This CDR3 reads CASSPDLRNIQYF. The CDR3, as DNA: TGTGCCAGCAGTCCCGACCTGAGGAACATTCAGTACTTC. The J gene is TRBJ2-4, the V gene TRBV6-5; D is uncertain. The ends were cut back, 5 bases at V and 7 bases at J, with 12 bases in the middle. The CDR3 runs to 13 residues. CDR1 and CDR2 from the germline V gene are MNHEY and SVGAGI.

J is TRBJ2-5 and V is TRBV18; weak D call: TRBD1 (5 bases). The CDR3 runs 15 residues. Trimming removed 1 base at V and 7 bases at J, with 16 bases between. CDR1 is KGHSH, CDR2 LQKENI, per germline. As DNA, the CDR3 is TGTGCCAGCTCACCACGGACAATTCAAAGTGGGACCCAGTACTTC. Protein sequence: CASSPRTIQSGTQYF.

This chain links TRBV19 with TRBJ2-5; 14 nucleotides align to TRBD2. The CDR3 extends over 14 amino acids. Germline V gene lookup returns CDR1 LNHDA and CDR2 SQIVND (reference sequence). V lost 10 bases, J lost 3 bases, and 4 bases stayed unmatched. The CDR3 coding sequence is TGTGCCACCAGACTAGCGGGAGGGGAAGAGACCCAGTACTTC. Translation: CATRLAGGEETQYF.

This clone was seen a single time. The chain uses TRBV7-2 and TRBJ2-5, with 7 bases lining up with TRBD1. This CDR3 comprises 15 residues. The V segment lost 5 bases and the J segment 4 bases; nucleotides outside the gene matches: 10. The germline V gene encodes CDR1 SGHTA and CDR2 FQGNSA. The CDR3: CASSDVTGFRETQYF. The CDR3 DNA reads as TGTGCCAGCAGCGACGTGACAGGGTTCAGAGAGACCCAGTACTTC.

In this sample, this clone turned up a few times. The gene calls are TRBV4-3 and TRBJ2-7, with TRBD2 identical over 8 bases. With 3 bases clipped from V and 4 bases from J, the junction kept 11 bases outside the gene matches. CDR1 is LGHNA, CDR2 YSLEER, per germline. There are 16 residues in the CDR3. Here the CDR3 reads CASSQTTSGSAYEQYF. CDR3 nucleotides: TGCGCCAGCAGCCAGACGACAAGCGGGAGTGCTTACGAGCAGTACTTC.

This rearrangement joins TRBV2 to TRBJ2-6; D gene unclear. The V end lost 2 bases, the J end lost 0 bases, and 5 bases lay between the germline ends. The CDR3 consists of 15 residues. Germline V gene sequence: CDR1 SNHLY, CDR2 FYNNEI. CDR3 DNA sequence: TGTGCCAGCAGTGAACGGCTCTCTGGGGCCAACGTCCTGACTTTC. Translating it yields CASSERLSGANVLTF. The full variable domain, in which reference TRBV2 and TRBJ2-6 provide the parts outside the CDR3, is EPEVTQTPSHQVTQMGQEVILRCVPISNHLYFYWYRQILGQKVEFLVSFYNNEISEKSEIFDDQFSVERPDGSNFTLKIRSTKLEDSAMYFCASSERLSGANVLTFGAGSRLTVL.

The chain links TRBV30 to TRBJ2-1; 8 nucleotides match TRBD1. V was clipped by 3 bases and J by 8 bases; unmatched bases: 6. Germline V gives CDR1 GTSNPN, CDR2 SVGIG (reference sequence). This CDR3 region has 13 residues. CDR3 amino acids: CAWSGQGAHEQFF. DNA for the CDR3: TGTGCCTGGAGCGGCCAGGGGGCTCATGAGCAGTTCTTC. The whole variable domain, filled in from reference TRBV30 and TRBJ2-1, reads SQTIHQWPATLVQPVGSPLSLECTVEGTSNPNLYWYRQAAGRGLQLLFYSVGIGQISSEVPQNLSASRPQDRQFILSSKKLLLSDSGFYLCAWSGQGAHEQFFGPGTRLTVL.

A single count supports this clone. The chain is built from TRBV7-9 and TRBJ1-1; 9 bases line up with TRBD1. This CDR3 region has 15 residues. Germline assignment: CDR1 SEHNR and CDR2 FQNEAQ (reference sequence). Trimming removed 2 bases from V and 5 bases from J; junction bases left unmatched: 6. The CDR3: CASSLLTGGTTEAFF. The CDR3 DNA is TGTGCCAGCAGCTTACTGACAGGGGGTACTACTGAAGCTTTCTTT.

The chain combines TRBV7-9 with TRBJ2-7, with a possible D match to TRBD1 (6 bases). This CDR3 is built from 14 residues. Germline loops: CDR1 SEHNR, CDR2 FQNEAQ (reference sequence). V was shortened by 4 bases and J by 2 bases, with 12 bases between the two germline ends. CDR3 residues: CASSSAGVTYEQYF. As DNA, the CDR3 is TGTGCCAGCAGCTCTGCAGGGGTAACCTACGAGCAGTACTTC.

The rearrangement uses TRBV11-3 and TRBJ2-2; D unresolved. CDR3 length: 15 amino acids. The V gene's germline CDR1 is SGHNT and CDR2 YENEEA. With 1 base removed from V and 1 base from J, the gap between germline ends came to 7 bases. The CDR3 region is CASSLGLRNTGELFF. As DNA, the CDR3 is TGTGCCAGCAGCTTAGGTCTAAGGAACACCGGGGAGCTGTTTTTT.

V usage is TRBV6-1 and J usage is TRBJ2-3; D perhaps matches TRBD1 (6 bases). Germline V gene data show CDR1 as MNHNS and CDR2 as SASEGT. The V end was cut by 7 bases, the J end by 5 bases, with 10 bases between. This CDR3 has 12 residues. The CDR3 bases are TGTGCCAGCAAACTACAGGGAGATACGCAGTATTTT. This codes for CASKLQGDTQYF.

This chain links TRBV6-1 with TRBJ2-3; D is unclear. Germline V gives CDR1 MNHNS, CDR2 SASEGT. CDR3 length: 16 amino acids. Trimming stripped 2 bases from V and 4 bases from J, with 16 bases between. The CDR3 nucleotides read TGTGCCAGCAGTGAATCTTTTAGTTCGGACCCAGATACGCAGTATTTT. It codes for CASSESFSSDPDTQYF.

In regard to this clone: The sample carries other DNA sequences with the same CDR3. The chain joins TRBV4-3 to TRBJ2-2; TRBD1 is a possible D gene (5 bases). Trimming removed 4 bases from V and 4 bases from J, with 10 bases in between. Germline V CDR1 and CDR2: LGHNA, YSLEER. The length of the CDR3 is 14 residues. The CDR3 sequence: CASSPNRGTGELFF. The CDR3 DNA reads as TGCGCCAGCAGCCCCAATAGGGGCACCGGGGAGCTGTTTTTT.

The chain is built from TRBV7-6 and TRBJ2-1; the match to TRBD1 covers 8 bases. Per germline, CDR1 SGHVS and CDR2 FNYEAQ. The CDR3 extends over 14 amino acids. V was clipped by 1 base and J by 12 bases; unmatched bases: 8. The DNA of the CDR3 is TGTGCCAGCAGCTTAGACCCCACAGGGGGAGGGCAGTTCTTC. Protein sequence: CASSLDPTGGGQFF.

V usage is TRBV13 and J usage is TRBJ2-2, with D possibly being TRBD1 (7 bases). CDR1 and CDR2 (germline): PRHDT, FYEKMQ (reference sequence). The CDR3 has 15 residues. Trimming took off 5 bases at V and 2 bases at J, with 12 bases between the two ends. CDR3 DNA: TGTGCCAGCAGCGCGGGACAGAGAAACACCGGGGAGCTGTTTTTT. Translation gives CASSAGQRNTGELFF.

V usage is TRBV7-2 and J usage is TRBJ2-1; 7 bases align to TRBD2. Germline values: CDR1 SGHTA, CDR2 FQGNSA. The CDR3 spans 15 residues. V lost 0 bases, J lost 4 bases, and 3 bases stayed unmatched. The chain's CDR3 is CASSLALADYNEQFF. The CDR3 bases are TGTGCCAGCAGCTTAGCGCTAGCGGATTACAATGAGCAGTTCTTC.